This T cell receptor (beta chain) originates from a study of T-cell reconstitution after alpha-beta-depleted transplantation in children. Preparation of the TCRbeta library involved a method that used unique molecular identifiers. TCRdb re-called the PCR reads through MiXCR, storing one row per CDR3 protein. The sample shows approximately 400,000 distinct CDR3 sequences, under 13% of them seen only once. The CDR3 totals 13 residues. The V and J ends lost 6 bases and 4 bases respectively, with 10 bases between them. Germline CDR1 is KGHSH and CDR2 is LQKENI. The sequences come from PBMCs from the stem cell graft donor, collected from the stem cell graft. The TCR originated in a human donor who donated a stem cell graft to a child with acute myeloid leukemia. This chain uses TRBV18 with TRBJ1-5; D is undetermined. CDR3 bases: TGTGCCAGCTCCGAGGCGGGGAATCAGCCCCAGCATTTT. It specifies CASSEAGNQPQHF.